The entry that follows covers one T cell receptor (beta chain) sequence. CDR3 length: 14 amino acids. CDR1 is MNHEY and CDR2 is SVGAGI in the germline V gene. V was shortened by 6 bases and J by 3 bases, with 11 bases between the two germline ends. As for treatment: some 20 received Ad26.COV2.S at low or high dose, single or two shots; about 5 received placebo; per-sample allocation not given. After the first vaccine or placebo injection, samples were drawn on day 63. Here immunoSEQ multiplex PCR was the method, and the copy in TCRdb shows in-frame clones only, minus some. The sample consists of 300,000 to 500,000 clones, about 85% of them appearing once. This record comes from a study of Ad26.COV2.S vaccination and SARS-CoV-2 variants.

This specimen consisted of peripheral blood, obtained in a trial of Ad26.COV2.S vaccine versus placebo. The receptor was isolated from a person aged 18-65 years who received the Ad26.COV2.S COVID-19 vaccine or a placebo. The rearrangement links TRBV6-5 to TRBJ1-4; no clear D. CDR3 nucleotide sequence: TGTGCCAGCAGCAGGAGTCGGGCTAATGAAAAACTGTTTTTT. It codes for CASSRSRANEKLFF.